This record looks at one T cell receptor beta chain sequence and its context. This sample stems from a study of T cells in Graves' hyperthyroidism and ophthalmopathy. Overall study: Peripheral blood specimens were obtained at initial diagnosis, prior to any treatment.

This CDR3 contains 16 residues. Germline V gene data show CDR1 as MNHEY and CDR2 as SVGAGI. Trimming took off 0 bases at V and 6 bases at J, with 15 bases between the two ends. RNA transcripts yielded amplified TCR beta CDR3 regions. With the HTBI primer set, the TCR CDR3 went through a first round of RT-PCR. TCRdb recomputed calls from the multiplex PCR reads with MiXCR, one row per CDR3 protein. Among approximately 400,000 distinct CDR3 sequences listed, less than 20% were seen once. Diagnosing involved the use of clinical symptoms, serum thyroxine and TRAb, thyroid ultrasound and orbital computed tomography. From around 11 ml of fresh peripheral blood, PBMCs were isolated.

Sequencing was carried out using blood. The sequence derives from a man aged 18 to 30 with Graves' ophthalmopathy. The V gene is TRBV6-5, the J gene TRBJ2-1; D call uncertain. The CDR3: CASSYSAGRVLNEQFF. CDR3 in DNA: TGTGCCAGCAGTTACTCGGCAGGAAGGGTCCTCAATGAGCAGTTCTTC.